The clone carrying this T cell receptor (beta chain) was picked up a small number of times. What it binds is unknown. Healthy Caucasians alone served as donors. The data originate from a study of identical twins. Broader study findings: Analyses based on zero insertions could be partly confounded by invariant MAIT and iNKT cells. These conclusions were based on statistical analysis (cross-sectional, not following the same donors). In beta out-of-frame sequences, the excess sharing between twins was weaker.

TCRdb re-analysed the 5' RACE reads in MiXCR, keeping a single row per CDR3 protein. Of roughly 570,000 distinct CDR3 sequences listed, around a tenth were seen once; the top ten hold under 3%. V trimming: 4 bases; J trimming: 5 bases; junction bases outside the gene matches: 13. CDR1 and CDR2 from the germline V gene are SEHNR and FQNEAQ (reference sequence). This CDR3 has 16 amino acids. These sequences were also reported in another study, on yellow fever vaccine responses in identical twins.

What was sequenced was PBMCs. The receptor comes from a woman in her late teens or twenties in good health. This chain joins TRBV7-9 and TRBJ2-5; 7 bases are a match to TRBD1. CDR3 in amino acids: CASSYPEGGAGETQYF. The DNA for the CDR3 is TGTGCCAGCAGCTACCCGGAAGGGGGCGCAGGGGAGACCCAGTACTTC.